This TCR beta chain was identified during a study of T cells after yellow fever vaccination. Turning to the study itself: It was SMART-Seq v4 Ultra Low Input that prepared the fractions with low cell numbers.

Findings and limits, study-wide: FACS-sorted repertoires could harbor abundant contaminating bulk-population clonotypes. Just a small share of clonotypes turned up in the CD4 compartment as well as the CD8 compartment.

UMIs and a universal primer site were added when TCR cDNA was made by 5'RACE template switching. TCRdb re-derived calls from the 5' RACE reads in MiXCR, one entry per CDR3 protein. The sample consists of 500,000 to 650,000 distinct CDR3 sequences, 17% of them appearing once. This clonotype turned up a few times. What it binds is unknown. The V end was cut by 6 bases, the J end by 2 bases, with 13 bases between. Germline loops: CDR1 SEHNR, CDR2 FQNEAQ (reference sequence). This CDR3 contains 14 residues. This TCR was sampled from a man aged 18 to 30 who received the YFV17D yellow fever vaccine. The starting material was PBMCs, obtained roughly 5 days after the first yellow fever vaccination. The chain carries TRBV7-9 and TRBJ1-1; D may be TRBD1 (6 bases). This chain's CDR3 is CASRKTGDNTEAFF. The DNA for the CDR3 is TGTGCCAGCAGAAAGACAGGAGATAACACTGAAGCTTTCTTT.